The T cell receptor beta chain described here comes from a study of T cell clones after liver transplantation. Study-wide background: TCRbeta sequencing after a pre-transplant mixed lymphocyte reaction identified graft-donor-reactive clones, later tracked in post-transplant blood.

The table came from immunoSEQ multiplex PCR; TCRdb's copy has only in-frame clones and leaves some out. Seen here are roughly 5,100 clones, around 30% observed once, and the top ten hold under 5.5%. TCRbeta sequences of proliferating CFSE-low MLR cells were labeled alloreactive. As regards this clone: Its target is not known.

Points from the study as a whole: Low donor cell numbers restricted donor-reactive repertoire measurement in a couple of subjects. Compared with third party-reactive sequences, donor-reactive ones declined more, independent of withdrawal success.

Trimming removed 5 bases at V and 2 bases at J, with 7 bases between. CDR3 length: 12 residues. Looked up from germline, CDR1 is MNHEY and CDR2 is SVGAGI. The sample was CD4+ T cells from cultured PBMCs. This TCR derives from a human patient who received a liver transplant. The T cells may partly be graft donor cells. V and J are TRBV6-5 and TRBJ2-7; D unresolved. As DNA, the CDR3 is TGTGCCAGCAGTCCCGTAACCTACGAGCAGTACTTC. Its translation is CASSPVTYEQYF.